This T cell receptor (beta chain) was sequenced during a study of OX40 agonist ivuxolimab in advanced cancers. About the research overall: At roughly 83% male, the cohort had a mean age of around 56 years, ranging from 23 to 79. Regarding the study as a whole: In general, CD8+ T cells held more expanded clones than CD4+ did, on average.

Measured with immunoSEQ multiplex PCR; TCRdb has only the in-frame clones, and not every one. The sample has approximately 31,000 clones; around four fifths are singletons. The germline CDR1 and CDR2 sequences are LNHNV and YYDKDF (reference sequence). V was shortened by 6 bases and J by 5 bases, with 8 bases between the two germline ends. This CDR3 region has 12 residues. Worth noting for this clone: Its specificity is not known.

This receptor was taken from an adult with an advanced solid tumor such as melanoma, head and neck, liver or kidney cancer. The sample in question was CD4+ or CD8+ T cells sorted from blood, obtained in a trial of the OX40 agonist ivuxolimab. This rearrangement joins TRBV15 to TRBJ2-1, with D tentatively TRBD1 (6 bases). CDR3 sequence reads: CATRYRDNEQFF. The CDR3 nucleotides are TGTGCCACCAGGTACAGGGACAATGAGCAGTTCTTC.